Listed below are T cell receptor beta chains from one sample, sequenced in a study of T cells in Graves' hyperthyroidism and ophthalmopathy. From the multiplex PCR reads, TCRdb called clonotypes with MiXCR, one entry per CDR3 protein. There are 800,000 or so distinct CDR3 sequences in the sample; 38% occur only once, and about 9% lies in the top ten. Specimen: blood. These receptor sequences come from a man aged 18 to 30 with Graves' hyperthyroidism. The CDR3 runs from the conserved cysteine through the conserved F or W. A D gene is named only where the DNA matches it firmly. Some rows have no size entry. The others give once, few or many, or a class for an expanded clone.

>once|TRBJ2-1|NA|TRBV24-1
CATSDTSNEQFF
TGTGCCACCAGTGACACTAGCAATGAGCAGTTCTTC
>NA|TRBJ2-6|NA|TRBV7-7
CARGVLTF
TGTGCTAGGGGGGTCCTGACTTTC
>NA|TRBJ1-1|TRBD1|TRBV13
CASRYRGKTEAFF
TGTGCCAGCCGTTACAGGGGTAAGACTGAAGCTTTCTTT
>NA|TRBJ1-1|NA|TRBV9
CASSPGTSRTEAFF
TGTGCCAGCAGTCCAGGGACATCGAGGACTGAAGCTTTCTTT
>few|TRBJ1-2|NA|TRBV5-1
CASSLERGLVYGYTF
TGCGCCAGCAGCTTGGAACGGGGCCTGGTCTATGGCTACACCTTC
>few|TRBJ2-5|NA|TRBV4-3
CASSQDAGTQETQYF
TGCGCCAGCAGCCAAGACGCAGGGACCCAAGAGACCCAGTACTTC
>NA|TRBJ2-5|NA|TRBV11-2
CASSLWEQEAQYF
TGTGCCAGCAGCTTATGGGAGCAAGAGGCCCAGTACTTC
>NA|TRBJ2-7|NA|TRBV5-1
CASSQGTTDEQYF
TGCGCCAGCAGCCAGGGGACCACCGACGAGCAGTACTTC
>once|TRBJ2-7|NA|TRBV19
CASSGTAFYEQYF
TGTGCCAGTAGCGGGACCGCATTCTACGAGCAGTACTTC
>NA|TRBJ1-5|NA|TRBV6-1
CASNTQGLGNQPQHF
TGTGCCAGCAACACCCAGGGTCTAGGCAATCAGCCCCAGCATTTT
>many|TRBJ1-5|NA|TRBV25-1
CASRGRRYSNQPQHF
TGTGCCAGCAGGGGACGCCGCTATAGCAATCAGCCCCAGCATTTT
>many|TRBJ2-7|NA|TRBV7-7
CASSLSLEGSYEQYF
TGTGCTAGCAGCTTAAGCCTAGAGGGCTCCTACGAGCAGTACTTC
>few|TRBJ2-5|NA|TRBV2
CASSEEVSGQETQYF
TGTGCCAGCAGTGAGGAGGTTTCAGGGCAAGAGACCCAGTACTTC
>once|TRBJ2-7|NA|TRBV10-3
CASGPQGTEQYF
TGTGCCAGCGGCCCCCAGGGAACCGAGCAGTACTTC
>NA|TRBJ2-5|TRBD2|TRBV7-6
CASSRNWGEGETQYF
TGTGCCAGCAGCCGAAACTGGGGGGAGGGAGAGACCCAGTACTTC
>NA|TRBJ1-5|NA|TRBV10-3
CAFGGARNQPQHF
TGTGCCTTTGGAGGGGCCCGCAATCAGCCCCAGCATTTT
>NA|TRBJ2-7|NA|TRBV2
CASSEGVGPGVRGEQYF
TGTGCCAGCAGTGAAGGTGTAGGGCCCGGGGTACGTGGAGAGCAGTACTTC
>NA|TRBJ1-4|NA|TRBV19
CASSGGKETNEKLFF
TGTGCCAGTAGTGGGGGAAAGGAAACTAATGAAAAACTGTTTTTT
>many|TRBJ1-1|NA|TRBV24-1
CATRGENTEAFF
TGTGCCACCCGGGGGGAGAACACTGAAGCTTTCTTT